The entry below gives a single T cell receptor beta chain sequence along with its context. Its antigen is undetermined. This record comes from a study of CD8+CD57+ T cells in acquired aplastic anemia. Study-level information: Mean yield of DNA from sorted CD4+ and CD8+ cells was about 3.2 ug. Where healthy donors were concerned, CD4+ cells averaged roughly 11 million reads. Broader study findings: Patients were compared with controls for CD8+ Simpson's diversity, and no significant difference emerged. Found in both controls and patients were around 31 CD8+ CDR3 sequences.

CDR3 and TCR beta VDJ profiling relied on genomic DNA as the template. TCRdb called the reads again in MiXCR, with one record for every CDR3 protein. The sample includes 200,000 to 250,000 distinct CDR3 sequences, roughly 33% seen only once; the top ten take 1.1%. Unmatched junction bases numbered 11, after V lost 6 bases and J lost 8 bases. CDR3 length: 14 residues. Per germline, CDR1 MNHNS and CDR2 SASEGT. The chain uses TRBV6-1 and TRBJ2-3, with TRBD1 identical over 7 bases. Sequenced: sorted CD4+, CD8+, or CD8+CD57+ T cells (not recorded which) from PBMCs. This clonotype was obtained from a human donor in good health, serving as a control. CDR3 protein: CASRVLQGEGTQYF. The CDR3 DNA sequence: TGTGCCAGCAGGGTTCTCCAGGGGGAAGGTACGCAGTATTTT.